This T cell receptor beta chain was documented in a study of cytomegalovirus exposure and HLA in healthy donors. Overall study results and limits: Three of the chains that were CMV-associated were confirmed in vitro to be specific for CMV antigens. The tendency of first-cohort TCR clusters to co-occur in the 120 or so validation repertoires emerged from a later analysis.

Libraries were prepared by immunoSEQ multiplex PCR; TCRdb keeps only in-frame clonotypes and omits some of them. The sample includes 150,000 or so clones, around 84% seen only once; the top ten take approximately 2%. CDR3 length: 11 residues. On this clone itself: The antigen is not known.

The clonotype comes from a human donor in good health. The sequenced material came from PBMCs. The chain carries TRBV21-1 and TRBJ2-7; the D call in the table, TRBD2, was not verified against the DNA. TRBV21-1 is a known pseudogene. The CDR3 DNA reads TGTGCCAGCAGCAGCGGGTTTGAGCAGTACTTC. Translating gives CASSSGFEQYF.